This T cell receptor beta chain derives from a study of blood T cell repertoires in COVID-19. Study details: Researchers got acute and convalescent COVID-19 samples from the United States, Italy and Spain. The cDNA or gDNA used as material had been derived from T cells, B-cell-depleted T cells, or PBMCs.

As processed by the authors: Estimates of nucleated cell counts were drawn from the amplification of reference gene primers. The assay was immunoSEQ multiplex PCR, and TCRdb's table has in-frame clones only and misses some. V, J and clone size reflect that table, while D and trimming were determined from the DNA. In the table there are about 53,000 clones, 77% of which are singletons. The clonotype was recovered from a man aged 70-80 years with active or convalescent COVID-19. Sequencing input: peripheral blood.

The CDR3 DNA follows: TGTGCCAGCGGACCTAGGACAGCTGGAAACACCATATATTTT. Translating it yields CASGPRTAGNTIYF. This rearrangement joins TRBV9 to TRBJ1-3; possibly TRBD1 for D (6 bases). Germline V lookup: CDR1 SGDLS, CDR2 YYNGEE. CDR3 length: 14 amino acids. Deletions cut 7 bases from V and 2 bases from J, with 13 bases between.